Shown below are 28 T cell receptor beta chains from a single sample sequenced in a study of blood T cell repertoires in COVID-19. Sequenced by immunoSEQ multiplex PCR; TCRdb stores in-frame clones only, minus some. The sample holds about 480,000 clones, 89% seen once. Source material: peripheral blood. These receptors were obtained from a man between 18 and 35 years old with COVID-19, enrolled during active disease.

The CDR3: CASSSTSGRAVETQYF. CDR3 DNA sequence: TGCGCCAGCAGCTCGACTAGCGGGAGGGCCGTAGAGACCCAGTACTTC. This chain connects TRBV5-1 to TRBJ2-5; 14 nucleotides align to TRBD2. The CDR3 has 16 residues. Germline V gene data show CDR1 as SGHRS and CDR2 as YFSETQ. The V and J ends lost 3 bases and 4 bases, in that order; junction bases with no gene match: 5.

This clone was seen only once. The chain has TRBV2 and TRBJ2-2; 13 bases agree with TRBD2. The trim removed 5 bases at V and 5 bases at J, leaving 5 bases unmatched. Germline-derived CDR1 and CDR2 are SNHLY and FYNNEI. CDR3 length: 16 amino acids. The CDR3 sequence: CASSLTSGRETGELFF. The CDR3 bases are TGTGCCAGCAGTCTTACTAGCGGGAGGGAAACCGGGGAGCTGTTTTTT.

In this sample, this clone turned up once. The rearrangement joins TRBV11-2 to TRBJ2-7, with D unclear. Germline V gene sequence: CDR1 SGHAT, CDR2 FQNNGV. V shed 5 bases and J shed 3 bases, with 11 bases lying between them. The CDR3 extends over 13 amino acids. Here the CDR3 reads CASSREADYEQYF. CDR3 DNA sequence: TGTGCCAGCAGCCGTGAAGCCGACTACGAGCAGTACTTC.

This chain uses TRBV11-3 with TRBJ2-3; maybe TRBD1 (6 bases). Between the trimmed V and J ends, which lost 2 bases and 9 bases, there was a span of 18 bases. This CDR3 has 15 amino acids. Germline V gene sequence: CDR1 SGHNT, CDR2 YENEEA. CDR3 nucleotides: TGTGCCAGCAGCTTAACCTGGGGAGAGGGGGACACGCAGTATTTT. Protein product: CASSLTWGEGDTQYF.

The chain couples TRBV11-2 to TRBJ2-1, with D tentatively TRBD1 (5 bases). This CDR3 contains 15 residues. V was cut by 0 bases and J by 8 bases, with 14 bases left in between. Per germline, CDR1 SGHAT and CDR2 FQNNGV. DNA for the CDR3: TGTGCCAGCAGCTTAGATGTATTAGGGGCATATGAGCAGTTCTTC. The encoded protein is CASSLDVLGAYEQFF.

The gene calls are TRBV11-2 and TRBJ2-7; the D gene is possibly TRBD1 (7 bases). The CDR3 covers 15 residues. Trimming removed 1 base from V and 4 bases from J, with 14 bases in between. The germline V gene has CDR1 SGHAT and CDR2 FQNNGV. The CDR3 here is CASSLVGGGAYEQYF. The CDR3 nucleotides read TGTGCCAGCAGCTTAGTTGGAGGGGGCGCTTACGAGCAGTACTTC.

CDR3 sequence reads: CSGGNRGHWSPLHF. The DNA of the CDR3 is TGCAGCGGGGGTAACAGGGGGCACTGGTCACCCCTCCACTTT. V and J are TRBV29-1 and TRBJ1-6, with TRBD1 matching over 9 bases. The germline CDR1 and CDR2 sequences are SQVTM and ANQGSEA. This CDR3 region has 14 residues. Unmatched junction bases numbered 11, after V lost 7 bases and J lost 10 bases.

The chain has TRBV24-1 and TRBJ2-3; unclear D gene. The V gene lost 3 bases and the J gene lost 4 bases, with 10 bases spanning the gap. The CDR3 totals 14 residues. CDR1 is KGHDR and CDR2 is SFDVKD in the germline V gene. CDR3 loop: CATSDPEPSDTQYF. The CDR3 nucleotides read TGTGCCACCAGTGATCCTGAGCCATCAGATACGCAGTATTTT.

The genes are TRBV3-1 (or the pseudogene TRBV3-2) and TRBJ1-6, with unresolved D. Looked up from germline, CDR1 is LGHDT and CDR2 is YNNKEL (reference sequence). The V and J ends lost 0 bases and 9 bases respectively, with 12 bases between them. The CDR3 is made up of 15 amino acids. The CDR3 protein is CASSQDPRSGSPLHF. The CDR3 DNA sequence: TGTGCCAGCAGCCAAGACCCCAGGTCCGGTTCACCCCTCCACTTT.

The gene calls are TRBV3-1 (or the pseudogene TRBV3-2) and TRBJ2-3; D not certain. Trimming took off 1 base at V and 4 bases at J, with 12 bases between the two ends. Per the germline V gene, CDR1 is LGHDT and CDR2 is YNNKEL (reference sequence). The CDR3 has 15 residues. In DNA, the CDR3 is TGTGCCAGCAGCCAAGTGTCGGTCGCCCCAGATACGCAGTATTTT. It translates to CASSQVSVAPDTQYF.

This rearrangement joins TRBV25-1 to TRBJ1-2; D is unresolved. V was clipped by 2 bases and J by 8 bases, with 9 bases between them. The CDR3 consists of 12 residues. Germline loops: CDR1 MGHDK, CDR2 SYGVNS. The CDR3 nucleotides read TGTGCCAGCAGTGAAGGCGGGTGGGGCTACACCTTC. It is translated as CASSEGGWGYTF.

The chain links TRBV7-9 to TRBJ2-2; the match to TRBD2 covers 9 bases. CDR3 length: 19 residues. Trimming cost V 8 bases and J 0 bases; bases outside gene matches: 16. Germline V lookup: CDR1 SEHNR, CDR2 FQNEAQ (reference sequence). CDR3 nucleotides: TGTGCCAGCGGTAAAGGGAGACTAGCGGTAGACGCGAACACCGGGGAGCTGTTTTTT. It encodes CASGKGRLAVDANTGELFF.

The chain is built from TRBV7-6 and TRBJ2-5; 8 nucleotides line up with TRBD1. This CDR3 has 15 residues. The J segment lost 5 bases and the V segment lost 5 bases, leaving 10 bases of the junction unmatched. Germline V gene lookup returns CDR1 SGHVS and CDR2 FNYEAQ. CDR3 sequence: CASSTTRGRWETQYF. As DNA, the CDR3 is TGTGCCAGCAGCACGACCAGGGGGCGCTGGGAGACCCAGTACTTC.

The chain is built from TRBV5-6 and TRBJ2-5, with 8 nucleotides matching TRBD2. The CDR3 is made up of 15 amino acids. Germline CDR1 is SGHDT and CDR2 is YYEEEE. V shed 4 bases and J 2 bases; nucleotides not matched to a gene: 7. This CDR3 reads CASSVSASGQETQYF. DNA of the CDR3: TGTGCCAGCAGCGTGAGCGCTAGCGGGCAAGAGACCCAGTACTTC.

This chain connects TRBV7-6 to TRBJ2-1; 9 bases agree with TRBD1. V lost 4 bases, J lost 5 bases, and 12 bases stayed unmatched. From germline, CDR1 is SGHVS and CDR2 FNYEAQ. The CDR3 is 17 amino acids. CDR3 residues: CASSSTPWDRVDNEQFF. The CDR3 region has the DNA TGTGCCAGCAGCTCCACCCCTTGGGACAGGGTTGACAATGAGCAGTTCTTC.

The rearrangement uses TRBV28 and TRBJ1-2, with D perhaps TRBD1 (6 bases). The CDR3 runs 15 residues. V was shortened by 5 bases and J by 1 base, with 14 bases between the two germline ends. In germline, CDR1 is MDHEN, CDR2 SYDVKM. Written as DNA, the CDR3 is TGTGCCAGCAGTACCACAGGGATAGGTAACTATGGCTACACCTTC. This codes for CASSTTGIGNYGYTF.

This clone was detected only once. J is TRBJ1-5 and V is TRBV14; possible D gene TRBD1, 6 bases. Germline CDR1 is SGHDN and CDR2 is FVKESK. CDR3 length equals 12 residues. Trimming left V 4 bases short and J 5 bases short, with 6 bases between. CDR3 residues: CASSRTDQPQHF. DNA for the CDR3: TGTGCCAGCAGCCGGACAGATCAGCCCCAGCATTTT.

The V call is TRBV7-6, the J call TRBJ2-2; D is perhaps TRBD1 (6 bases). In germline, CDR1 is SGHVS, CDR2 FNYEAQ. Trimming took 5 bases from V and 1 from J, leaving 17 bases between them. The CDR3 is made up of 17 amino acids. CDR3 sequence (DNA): TGTGCCAGCAGCCTCGAACCAGGGGCGCTGAACACCGGGGAGCTGTTTTTT. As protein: CASSLEPGALNTGELFF.

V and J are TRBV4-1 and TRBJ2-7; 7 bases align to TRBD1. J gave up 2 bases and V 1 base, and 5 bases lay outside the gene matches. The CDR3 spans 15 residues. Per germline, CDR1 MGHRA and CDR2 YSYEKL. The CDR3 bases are TGCGCCAGCAGCCAAGCGACAGGGCCTACCTACGAGCAGTACTTC. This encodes CASSQATGPTYEQYF.

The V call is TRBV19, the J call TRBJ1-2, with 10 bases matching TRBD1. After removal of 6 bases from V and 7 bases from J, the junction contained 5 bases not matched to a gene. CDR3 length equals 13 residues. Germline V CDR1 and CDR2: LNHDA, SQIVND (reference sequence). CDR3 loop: CASRRQGAFGYTF. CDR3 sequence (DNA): TGTGCCAGTAGGAGACAGGGGGCATTTGGCTACACCTTC.

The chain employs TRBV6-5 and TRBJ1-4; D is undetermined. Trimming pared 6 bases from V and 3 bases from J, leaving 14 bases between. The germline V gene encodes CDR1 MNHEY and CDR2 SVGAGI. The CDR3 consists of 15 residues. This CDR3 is CASRVSGVPNEKLFF. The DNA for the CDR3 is TGTGCCAGCAGAGTTTCCGGGGTACCTAATGAAAAACTGTTTTTT.

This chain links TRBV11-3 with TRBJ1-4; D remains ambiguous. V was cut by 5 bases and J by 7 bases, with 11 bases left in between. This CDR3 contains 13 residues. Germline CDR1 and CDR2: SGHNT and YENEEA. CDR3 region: CASSLLGGEKLFF. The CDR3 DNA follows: TGTGCCAGCAGCCTACTCGGTGGTGAAAAACTGTTTTTT.

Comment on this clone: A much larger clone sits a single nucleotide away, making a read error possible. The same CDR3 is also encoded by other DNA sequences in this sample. The CDR3 DNA reads TGTGCCAGCAGCTCAGCCTACGAGCAGTACTTC. This translates into CASSSAYEQYF. V gene TRBV7-9 combines with J gene TRBJ2-7, with D uncertain. From germline, CDR1 is SEHNR and CDR2 FQNEAQ (reference sequence). Trimming left V 4 bases short and J 2 bases short, with 3 bases between. The CDR3 covers 11 residues.

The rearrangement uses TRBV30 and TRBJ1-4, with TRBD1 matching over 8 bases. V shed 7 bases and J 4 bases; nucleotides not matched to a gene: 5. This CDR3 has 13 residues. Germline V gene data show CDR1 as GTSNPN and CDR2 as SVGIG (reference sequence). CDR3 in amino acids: CASSTGVNEKLFF. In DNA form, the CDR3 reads TGTGCCTCCTCGACAGGGGTTAATGAAAAACTGTTTTTT.

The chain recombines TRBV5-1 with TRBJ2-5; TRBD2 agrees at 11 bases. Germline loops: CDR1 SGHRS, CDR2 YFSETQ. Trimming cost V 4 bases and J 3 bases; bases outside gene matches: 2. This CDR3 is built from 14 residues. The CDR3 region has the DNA TGCGCCAGCAGCGCGGGACTAGCGGAAGAGACCCAGTACTTC. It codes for CASSAGLAEETQYF. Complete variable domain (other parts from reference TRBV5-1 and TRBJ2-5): KAGVTQTPRYLIKTRGQQVTLSCSPISGHRSVSWYQQTPGQGLQFLFEYFSETQRNKGNFPGRFSGRQFSNSRSEMNVSTLELGDSALYLCASSAGLAEETQYFGPGTRLLVL.

For the CDR3, the DNA is TGCGCCAGCAGTGTAGGGACTAGCGGCGGTAGCACAGATACGCAGTATTTT. Protein: CASSVGTSGGSTDTQYF. The chain joins TRBV10-2 to TRBJ2-3, with 11 bases that match TRBD2. This CDR3 has 17 residues. Germline CDR1 and CDR2: WSHSY and SAAADI. The trim removed 4 bases at V and 0 bases at J, leaving 6 bases unmatched.

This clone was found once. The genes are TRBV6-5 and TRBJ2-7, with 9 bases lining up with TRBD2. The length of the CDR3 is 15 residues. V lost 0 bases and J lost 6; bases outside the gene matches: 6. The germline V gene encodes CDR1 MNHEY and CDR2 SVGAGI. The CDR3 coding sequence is TGTGCCAGCAGTTACTCTGGCGGGAGGGGTGGCGAGCAGTACTTC. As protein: CASSYSGGRGGEQYF.

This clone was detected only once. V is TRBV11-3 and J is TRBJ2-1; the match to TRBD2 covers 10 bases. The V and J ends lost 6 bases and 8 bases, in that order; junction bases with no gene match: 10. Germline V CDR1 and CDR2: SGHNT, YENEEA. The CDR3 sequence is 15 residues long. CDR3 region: CASSSLLAGKYEQFF. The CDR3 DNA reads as TGTGCCAGCAGTTCGTTACTAGCGGGAAAGTATGAGCAGTTCTTC.